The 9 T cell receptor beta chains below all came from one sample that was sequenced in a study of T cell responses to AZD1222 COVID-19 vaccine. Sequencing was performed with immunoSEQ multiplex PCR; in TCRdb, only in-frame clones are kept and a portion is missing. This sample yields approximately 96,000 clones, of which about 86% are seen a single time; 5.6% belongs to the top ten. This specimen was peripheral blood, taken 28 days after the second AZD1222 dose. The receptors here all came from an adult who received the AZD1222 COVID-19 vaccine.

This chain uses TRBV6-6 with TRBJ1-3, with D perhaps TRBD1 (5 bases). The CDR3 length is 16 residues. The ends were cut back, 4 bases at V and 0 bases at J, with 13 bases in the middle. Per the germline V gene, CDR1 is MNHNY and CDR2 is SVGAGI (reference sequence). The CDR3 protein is CASSLGGSLSGNTIYF. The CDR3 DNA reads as TGTGCCAGCAGTTTGGGGGGGAGCCTCTCTGGAAACACCATATATTTT.

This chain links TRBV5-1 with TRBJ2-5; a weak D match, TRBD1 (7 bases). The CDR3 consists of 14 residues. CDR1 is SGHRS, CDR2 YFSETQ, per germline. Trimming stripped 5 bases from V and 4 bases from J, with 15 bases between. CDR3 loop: CASRRQGSGETQYF. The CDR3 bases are TGCGCCAGCAGGCGACAGGGTAGCGGAGAGACCCAGTACTTC.

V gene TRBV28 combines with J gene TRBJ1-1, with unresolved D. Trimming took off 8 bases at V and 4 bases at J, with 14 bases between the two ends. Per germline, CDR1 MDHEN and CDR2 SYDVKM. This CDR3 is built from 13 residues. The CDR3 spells CASSRKPSTEAFF. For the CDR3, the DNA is TGTGCCAGCTCCCGGAAACCGAGCACTGAAGCTTTCTTT.

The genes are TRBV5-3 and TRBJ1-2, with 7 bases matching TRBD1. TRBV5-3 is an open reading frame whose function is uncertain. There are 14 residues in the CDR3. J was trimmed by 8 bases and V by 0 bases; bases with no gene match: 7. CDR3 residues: CARSLGQGERGYTF. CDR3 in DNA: TGTGCCAGAAGCTTGGGGCAGGGGGAAAGGGGCTACACCTTC.

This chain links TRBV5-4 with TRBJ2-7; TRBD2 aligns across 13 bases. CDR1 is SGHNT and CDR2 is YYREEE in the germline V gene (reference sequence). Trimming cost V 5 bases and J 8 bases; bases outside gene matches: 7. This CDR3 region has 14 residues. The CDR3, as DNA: TGTGCCAGCAGGCCTACTAGCGGGAGGGCGAAGCAGTACTTC. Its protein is CASRPTSGRAKQYF.

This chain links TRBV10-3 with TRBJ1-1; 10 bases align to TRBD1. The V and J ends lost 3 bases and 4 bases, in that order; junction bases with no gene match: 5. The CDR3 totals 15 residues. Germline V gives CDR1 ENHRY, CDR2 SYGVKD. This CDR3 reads CAISDMRQGATEAFF. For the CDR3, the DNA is TGTGCCATCAGTGACATGCGACAGGGGGCCACTGAAGCTTTCTTT.

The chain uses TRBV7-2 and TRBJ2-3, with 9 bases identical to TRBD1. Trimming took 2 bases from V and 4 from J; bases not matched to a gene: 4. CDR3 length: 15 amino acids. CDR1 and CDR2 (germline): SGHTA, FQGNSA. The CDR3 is CASSLKQGAADTQYF. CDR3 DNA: TGTGCCAGCAGCTTAAAACAGGGGGCCGCAGATACGCAGTATTTT.

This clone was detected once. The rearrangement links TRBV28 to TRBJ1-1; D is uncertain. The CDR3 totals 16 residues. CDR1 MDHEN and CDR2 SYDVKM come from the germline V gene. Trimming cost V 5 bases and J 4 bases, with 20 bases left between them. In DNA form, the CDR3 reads TGTGCCAGCAGTCCTCCCGGAGTCGGCTACTTCACTGAAGCTTTCTTT. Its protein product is CASSPPGVGYFTEAFF.

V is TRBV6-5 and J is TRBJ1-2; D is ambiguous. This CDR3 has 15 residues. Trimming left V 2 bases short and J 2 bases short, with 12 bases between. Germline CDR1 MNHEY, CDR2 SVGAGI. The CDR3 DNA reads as TGTGCCAGCAGTTACGCCTTAATGGAGAACTATGGCTACACCTTC. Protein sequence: CASSYALMENYGYTF.